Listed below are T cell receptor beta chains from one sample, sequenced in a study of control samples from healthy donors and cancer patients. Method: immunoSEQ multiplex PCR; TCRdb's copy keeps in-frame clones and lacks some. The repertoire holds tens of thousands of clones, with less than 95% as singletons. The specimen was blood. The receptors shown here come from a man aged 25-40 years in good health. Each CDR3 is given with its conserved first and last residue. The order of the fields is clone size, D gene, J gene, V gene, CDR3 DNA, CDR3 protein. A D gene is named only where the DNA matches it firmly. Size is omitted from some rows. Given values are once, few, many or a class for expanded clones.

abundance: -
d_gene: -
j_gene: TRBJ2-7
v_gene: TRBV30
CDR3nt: TGTGCCTGGAGTGTCGGCTACGAGCAGTACTTC
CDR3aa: CAWSVGYEQYF

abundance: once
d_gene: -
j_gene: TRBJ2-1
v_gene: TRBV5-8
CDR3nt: TGTGCCAGCAGCTTGGGGGTGGGGAGCTCCTACAATGAGCAGTTCTTC
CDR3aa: CASSLGVGSSYNEQFF

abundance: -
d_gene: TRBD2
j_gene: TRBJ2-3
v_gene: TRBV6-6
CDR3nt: TGTGCCAGCAGTCAACCCGGACTAGCGGGGAGCACAGATACGCAGTATTTT
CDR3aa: CASSQPGLAGSTDTQYF

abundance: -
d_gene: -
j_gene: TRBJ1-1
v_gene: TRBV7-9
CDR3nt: TGTGCCAGCAGCTCCCACGCCAAGGGGAACACTGAAGCTTTCTTT
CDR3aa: CASSSHAKGNTEAFF

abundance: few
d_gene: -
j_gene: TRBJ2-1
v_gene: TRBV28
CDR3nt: TGTGCCACCAACTCGGCGGGGACAAGCTCCTACAATGAGCAGTTCTTC
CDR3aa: CATNSAGTSSYNEQFF

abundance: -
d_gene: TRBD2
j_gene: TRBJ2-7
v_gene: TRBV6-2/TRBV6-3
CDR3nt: TGTGCCAGCAGTTACTCGGAGCGGGGGACCTTCTACGAGCAGTACTTC
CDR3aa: CASSYSERGTFYEQYF

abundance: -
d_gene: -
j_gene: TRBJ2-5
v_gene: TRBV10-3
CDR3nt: TGTGCCATCAGTGAGAAGGCGACTGGAGAGACCCAGTACTTC
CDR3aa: CAISEKATGETQYF

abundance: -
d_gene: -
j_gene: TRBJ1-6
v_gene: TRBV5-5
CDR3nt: TGTGCCAGCAGCTTCACTTGGGATTTTGGCAATTCACCCCTCCACTTT
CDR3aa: CASSFTWDFGNSPLHF

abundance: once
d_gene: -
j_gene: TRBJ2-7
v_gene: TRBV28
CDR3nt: TGTGCCAGCAGTTCGGACTACGAGCAGTACTTC
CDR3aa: CASSSDYEQYF

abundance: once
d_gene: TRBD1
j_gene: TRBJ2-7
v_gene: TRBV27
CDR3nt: TGTGCCAGCAGTTCCCCTACCGGGACAGGGAGCTACGAGCAGTACTTC
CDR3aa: CASSSPTGTGSYEQYF